Listed here are 21 T cell receptor beta chains from one sample, sequenced in a study of shared clonotypes between healthy human individuals. Libraries were prepared by immunoSEQ multiplex PCR; TCRdb keeps only in-frame clonotypes and omits some of them. The sample records some 580,000 clones, approximately 97% being singletons. Sequenced: naive CD4+ T cells sorted from blood. Subset noted: CD45RA+ positively selected. These receptors all come from a woman aged 25 to 39 in good health.

CDR3 loop: CASSLQLEETQYF. The CDR3 nucleotides are TGTGCCAGCAGCTTGCAACTTGAAGAGACCCAGTACTTC. The V call is TRBV5-4, the J call TRBJ2-5; D not certain. With 1 base removed from V and 3 bases from J, the gap between germline ends came to 7 bases. This CDR3 comprises 13 residues. The V gene's germline CDR1 is SGHNT and CDR2 YYREEE (reference sequence).

The sample holds one count of this clone. V gene TRBV5-1 combines with J gene TRBJ2-2; no reliable D call. The V end lost 0 bases, the J end lost 0 bases, and 9 bases lay between the germline ends. The V gene's germline CDR1 is SGHRS and CDR2 YFSETQ. This CDR3 is 16 amino acids long. Here the CDR3 reads CASSLAAKTNTGELFF. In DNA form, the CDR3 reads TGCGCCAGCAGCTTGGCGGCAAAAACGAACACCGGGGAGCTGTTTTTT.

This chain joins TRBV5-8 and TRBJ2-7, with D uncertain. Germline assignment: CDR1 SGHTS and CDR2 YDEGEE. The CDR3 extends over 16 amino acids. V lost 0 bases and J lost 3, with 16 bases in between. Here the CDR3 DNA reads TGTGCCAGCAGCTTGGTGTTAAACACTCCCCACTACGAGCAGTACTTC. It encodes CASSLVLNTPHYEQYF.

V usage is TRBV2 and J usage is TRBJ2-5; no reliable D call. CDR1 SNHLY and CDR2 FYNNEI come from the germline V gene. CDR3 size: 11 residues. V lost 3 bases, J lost 5 bases, and 4 bases lay in between. This CDR3 reads CASSESETQYF. The CDR3 nucleotides are TGTGCCAGCAGTGAGTCCGAGACCCAGTACTTC.

The chain uses TRBV6-6 and TRBJ1-2; D unresolved. The V gene's germline CDR1 is MNHNY and CDR2 SVGAGI (reference sequence). The CDR3 covers 13 residues. The ends were cut back, 5 bases at V and 6 bases at J, with 13 bases in the middle. The CDR3 coding sequence is TGTGCCAGCAGTCGTGAAGGTCAGAATGGCTACACCTTC. This encodes CASSREGQNGYTF.

The genes are TRBV7-3 and TRBJ2-1; D might be TRBD2 (6 bases). This CDR3 has 14 residues. Trimming took off 5 bases at V and 6 bases at J, with 14 bases between the two ends. Germline V gene lookup returns CDR1 SGHTA and CDR2 FQGTGA. CDR3 amino acids: CASSPPGVGNEQFF. The CDR3, as DNA: TGTGCCAGCAGCCCCCCGGGGGTGGGCAATGAGCAGTTCTTC.

The chain carries TRBV6-4 and TRBJ1-2; D gene uncertain. Germline lookup yields CDR1 MRHNA and CDR2 SNTAGT. There are 14 residues in the CDR3. Trimming removed 10 bases from V and 2 bases from J, with 17 bases in between. CDR3 sequence (DNA): TGTGCCAAACGGCCATGCGGGGTCAACTATGGCTACACCTTC. Its translation is CAKRPCGVNYGYTF.

The genes are TRBV5-1 and TRBJ2-7; 7 nucleotides line up with TRBD2. Germline CDR1 SGHRS, CDR2 YFSETQ. The CDR3 spans 14 residues. V was pared by 4 bases and J by 0 bases, with 4 bases of the junction left unmatched. The CDR3 loop reads CASSHGTTSYEQYF. DNA for the CDR3: TGCGCCAGCAGCCACGGGACTACCTCCTACGAGCAGTACTTC.

The V and J genes are TRBV13 and TRBJ2-5; TRBD2 matches at 10 bases. The tail of the sequence fits TRBJ2-7 better, so the J call may be wrong. This CDR3 has 16 amino acids. Germline loops: CDR1 PRHDT, CDR2 FYEKMQ (reference sequence). DNA of the CDR3: TGTGCCAGCAGCAAACCCCCTAGCGGGGGATACTACGAGCAGTACTTC. It yields the protein CASSKPPSGGYYEQYF.

The V gene is TRBV19, the J gene TRBJ2-2, with 14 bases aligning to TRBD2. Germline V gives CDR1 LNHDA, CDR2 SQIVND (reference sequence). This CDR3 has 16 amino acids. The trim removed 3 bases at V and 7 bases at J, leaving 4 bases unmatched. CDR3 loop: CASSMGLAGAGGELFF. CDR3 nucleotides: TGTGCCAGTAGTATGGGACTAGCGGGAGCGGGCGGGGAGCTGTTTTTT.

This chain uses TRBV4-2 with TRBJ1-2; weak D call: TRBD1 (5 bases). CDR3 length: 12 residues. Trimming removed 7 bases at V and 4 bases at J, with 10 bases between. Germline CDR1 LGHNA, CDR2 YNFKEQ. CDR3 in amino acids: CASMSGTYGYTF. CDR3 DNA sequence: TGTGCCAGCATGTCGGGGACCTATGGCTACACCTTC.

This clone was detected once. The chain carries TRBV5-1 and TRBJ2-3, with 7 bases aligning to TRBD1. This CDR3 is built from 16 residues. CDR1 SGHRS and CDR2 YFSETQ come from the germline V gene. The J segment lost 3 bases and the V segment lost 3 bases, leaving 10 bases of the junction unmatched. The CDR3: CASSSTGVVLTDTQYF. The DNA for the CDR3 is TGCGCCAGCAGCTCTACAGGGGTTGTCTTGACAGATACGCAGTATTTT.

This clone has a single count. The rearrangement links TRBV9 to TRBJ1-5; D remains unclear. The CDR3 contains 14 residues. CDR1 is SGDLS and CDR2 is YYNGEE in the germline V gene. V was clipped by 0 bases and J by 4 bases, with 8 bases between them. The DNA for the CDR3 is TGTGCCAGCAGCGTAGGGCCGGCTAATCAGCCCCAGCATTTT. Translating it yields CASSVGPANQPQHF.

The rearrangement joins TRBV5-1 to TRBJ1-1; D is uncertain. Trimming took 3 bases from V and 5 from J, leaving 5 bases between them. There are 11 residues in the CDR3. The germline gives CDR1 SGHRS, CDR2 YFSETQ. This CDR3 is CASSYGTEAFF. DNA of the CDR3: TGCGCCAGCAGCTATGGAACTGAAGCTTTCTTT.

The chain links TRBV28 to TRBJ2-7, with TRBD2 matching over 11 bases. Germline V gene lookup returns CDR1 MDHEN and CDR2 SYDVKM. The CDR3 length is 15 residues. V was pared by 2 bases and J by 6 bases, with 6 bases of the junction left unmatched. As DNA, the CDR3 is TGTGCCAGCAGTTTACCACTAGCGGGAGTAAGCGAGCAGTACTTC. This gives the protein CASSLPLAGVSEQYF.

This chain joins TRBV2 and TRBJ1-2; TRBD1 matches at 9 bases. The V segment lost 7 bases and the J segment 5 bases; nucleotides outside the gene matches: 5. This CDR3 region has 13 residues. The germline V gene encodes CDR1 SNHLY and CDR2 FYNNEI. The CDR3 DNA is TGTGCCAGCAACCGGGACAGGGCTTATGGCTACACCTTC. It yields the protein CASNRDRAYGYTF.

This clone showed up just once. The V call is TRBV11-1, the J call TRBJ2-1, with unresolved D. V gave up 5 bases and J gave up 6 bases, with 14 bases separating them. Germline loops: CDR1 SGHAT, CDR2 FQDESV (reference sequence). CDR3 length equals 14 residues. CDR3 region: CASSPALEGNEQFF. As DNA, the CDR3 is TGTGCCAGCAGCCCAGCTCTAGAAGGCAATGAGCAGTTCTTC.

This chain uses TRBV28 with TRBJ1-1; 7 bases line up with TRBD1. The trim removed 4 bases at V and 1 base at J, leaving 12 bases unmatched. Germline CDR1 MDHEN, CDR2 SYDVKM. The CDR3 spans 17 residues. The CDR3 sequence: CASSSSPQGSPNTEAFF. The CDR3 coding sequence is TGTGCCAGCAGTTCCTCACCACAGGGGAGCCCGAACACTGAAGCTTTCTTT.

The chain links TRBV5-1 to TRBJ2-7; unclear D gene. CDR3 length: 11 residues. From germline, CDR1 is SGHRS and CDR2 YFSETQ. V was trimmed by 7 bases and J by 5 bases, leaving 10 bases between them. CDR3 region: CASRRSDEQYF. The CDR3 DNA is TGCGCCAGCCGTCGGAGTGACGAGCAGTACTTC.

This clone was found once. This sequence joins TRBV7-2 and TRBJ2-5; D is uncertain. This CDR3 contains 13 residues. V was cut by 3 bases and J by 5 bases, with 10 bases left in between. Germline assignment: CDR1 SGHTA and CDR2 FQGNSA. The CDR3, as DNA: TGTGCCAGCAGCTTCGGAACTGGGGAGACCCAGTACTTC. Translation: CASSFGTGETQYF.

V is TRBV28 and J is TRBJ2-5, with 11 bases aligning to TRBD1. Germline V gene sequence: CDR1 MDHEN, CDR2 SYDVKM. The CDR3 is 16 residues long. The ends lost 5 bases at V and 2 bases at J; junction bases unmatched: 7. The CDR3: CASSHAGQGGQETQYF. The CDR3 DNA is TGTGCCAGCAGTCACGCGGGACAGGGGGGTCAAGAGACCCAGTACTTC. The full variable domain, rest sourced from reference TRBV28 and TRBJ2-5, is DVKVTQSSRYLVKRTGEKVFLECVQDMDHENMFWYRQDPGLGLRLIYFSYDVKMKEKGDIPEGYSVSREKKERFSLILESASTNQTSMYLCASSHAGQGGQETQYFGPGTRLLVL.